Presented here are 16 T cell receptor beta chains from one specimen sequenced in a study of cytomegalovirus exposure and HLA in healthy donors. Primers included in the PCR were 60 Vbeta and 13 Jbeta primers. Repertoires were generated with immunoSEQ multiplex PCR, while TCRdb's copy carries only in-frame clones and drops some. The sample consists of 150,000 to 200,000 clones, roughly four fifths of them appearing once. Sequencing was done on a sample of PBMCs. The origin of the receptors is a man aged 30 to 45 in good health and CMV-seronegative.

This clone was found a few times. CDR3 DNA: TGTGCCAGCAGCCGCGGCGGGGCGGGAGTTCTGTCCTACAATGAGCAGTTCTTC. It is translated as CASSRGGAGVLSYNEQFF. V gene TRBV7-3 combines with J gene TRBJ2-1; TRBD2 matches 7 bases. The ends lost 5 bases at V and 1 base at J; junction bases unmatched: 14. The germline CDR1 and CDR2 sequences are SGHTA and FQGTGA. This CDR3 region has 18 residues.

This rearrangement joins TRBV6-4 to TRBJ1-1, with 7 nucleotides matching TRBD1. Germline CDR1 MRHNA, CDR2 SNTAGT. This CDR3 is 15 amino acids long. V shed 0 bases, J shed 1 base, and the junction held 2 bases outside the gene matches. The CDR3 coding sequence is TGTGCCAGCAGTGACTCGGCAGGGGGGAACACTGAAGCTTTCTTT. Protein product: CASSDSAGGNTEAFF.

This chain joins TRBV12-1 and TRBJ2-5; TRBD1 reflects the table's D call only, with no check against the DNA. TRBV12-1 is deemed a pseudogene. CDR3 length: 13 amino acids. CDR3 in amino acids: CARPGQGQETQYF. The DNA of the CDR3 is TGTGCCAGACCGGGACAGGGCCAAGAGACCCAGTACTTC.

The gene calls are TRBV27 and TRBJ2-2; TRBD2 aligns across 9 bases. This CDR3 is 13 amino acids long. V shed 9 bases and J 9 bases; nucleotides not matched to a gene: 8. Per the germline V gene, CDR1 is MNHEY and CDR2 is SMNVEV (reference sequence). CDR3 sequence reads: CASRIAGDRELFF. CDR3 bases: TGTGCCAGTAGGATAGCGGGAGACCGGGAGCTGTTTTTT.

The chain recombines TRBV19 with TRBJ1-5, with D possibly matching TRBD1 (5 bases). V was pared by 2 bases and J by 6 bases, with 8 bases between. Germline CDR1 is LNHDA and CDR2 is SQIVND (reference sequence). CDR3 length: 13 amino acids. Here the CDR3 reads CASSISGGQPQHF. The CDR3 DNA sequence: TGTGCCAGTAGTATATCGGGGGGTCAGCCCCAGCATTTT.

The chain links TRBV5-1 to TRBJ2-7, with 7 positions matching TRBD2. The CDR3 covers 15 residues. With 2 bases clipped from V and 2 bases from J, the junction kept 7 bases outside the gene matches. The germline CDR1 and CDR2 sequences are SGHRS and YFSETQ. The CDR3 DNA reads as TGCGCCAGCAGCTTCCGAGGCGGGAGCCCCTACGAGCAGTACTTC. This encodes CASSFRGGSPYEQYF.

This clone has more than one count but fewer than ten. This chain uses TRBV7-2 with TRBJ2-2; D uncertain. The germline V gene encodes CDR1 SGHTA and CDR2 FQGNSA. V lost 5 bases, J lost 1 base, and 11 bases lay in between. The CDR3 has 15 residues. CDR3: CASSPFLRNTGELFF. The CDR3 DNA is TGTGCCAGCAGCCCCTTTTTGCGGAACACCGGGGAGCTGTTTTTT.

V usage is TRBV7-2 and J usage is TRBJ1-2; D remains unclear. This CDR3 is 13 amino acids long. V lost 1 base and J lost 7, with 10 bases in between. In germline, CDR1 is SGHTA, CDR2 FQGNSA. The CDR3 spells CASSLGGSVGYTF. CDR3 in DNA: TGTGCCAGCAGCTTAGGAGGATCTGTTGGCTACACCTTC.

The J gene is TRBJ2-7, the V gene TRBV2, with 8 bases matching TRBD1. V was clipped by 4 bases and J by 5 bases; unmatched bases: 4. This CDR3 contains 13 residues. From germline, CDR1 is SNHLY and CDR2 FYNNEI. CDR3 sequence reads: CASSAVTGDEQYF. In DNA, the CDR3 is TGTGCCAGCAGTGCTGTGACAGGGGACGAGCAGTACTTC.

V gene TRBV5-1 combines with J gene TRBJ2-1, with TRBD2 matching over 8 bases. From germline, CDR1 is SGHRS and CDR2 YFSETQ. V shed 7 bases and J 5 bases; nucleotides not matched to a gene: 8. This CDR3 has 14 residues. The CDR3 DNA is TGCGCCAGCGGTGGACTAGCCCAAAACAATGAGCAGTTCTTC. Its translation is CASGGLAQNNEQFF.

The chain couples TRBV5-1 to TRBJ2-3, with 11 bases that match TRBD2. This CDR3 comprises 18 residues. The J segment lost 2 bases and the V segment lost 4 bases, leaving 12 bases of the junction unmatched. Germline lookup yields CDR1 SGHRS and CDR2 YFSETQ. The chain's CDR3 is CASSPTSGSLATTDTQYF. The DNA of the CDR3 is TGCGCCAGCAGCCCTACTAGCGGGAGTCTCGCTACCACAGATACGCAGTATTTT.

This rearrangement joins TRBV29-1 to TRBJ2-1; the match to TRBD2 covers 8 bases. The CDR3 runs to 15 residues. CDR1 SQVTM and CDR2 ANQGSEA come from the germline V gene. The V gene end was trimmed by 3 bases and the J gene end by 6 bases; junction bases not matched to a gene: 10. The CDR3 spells CSVERGRNPSNEQFF. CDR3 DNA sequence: TGCAGCGTTGAGCGCGGGAGGAATCCCTCCAATGAGCAGTTCTTC.

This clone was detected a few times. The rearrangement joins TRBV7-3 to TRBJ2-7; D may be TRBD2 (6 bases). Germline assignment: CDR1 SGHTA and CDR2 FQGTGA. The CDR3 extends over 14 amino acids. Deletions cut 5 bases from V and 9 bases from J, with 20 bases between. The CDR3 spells CASSGRFREARQYF. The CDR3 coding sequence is TGTGCCAGCAGCGGTAGGTTCAGGGAGGCGCGGCAGTACTTC.

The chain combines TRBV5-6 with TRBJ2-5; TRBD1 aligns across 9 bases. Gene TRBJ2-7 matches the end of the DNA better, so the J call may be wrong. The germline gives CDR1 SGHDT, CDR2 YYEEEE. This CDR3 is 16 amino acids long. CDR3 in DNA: TGTGCCAGCAGCTTGCCAGGACAGGGGACCTCCTACGAGCAGTACTTC. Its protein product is CASSLPGQGTSYEQYF.

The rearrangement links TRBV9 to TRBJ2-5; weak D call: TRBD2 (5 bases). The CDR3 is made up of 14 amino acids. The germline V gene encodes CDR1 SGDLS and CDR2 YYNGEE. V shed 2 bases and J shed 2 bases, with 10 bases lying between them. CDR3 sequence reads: CASSVEGRQETQYF. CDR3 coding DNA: TGTGCCAGCAGCGTTGAGGGCCGGCAAGAGACCCAGTACTTC.

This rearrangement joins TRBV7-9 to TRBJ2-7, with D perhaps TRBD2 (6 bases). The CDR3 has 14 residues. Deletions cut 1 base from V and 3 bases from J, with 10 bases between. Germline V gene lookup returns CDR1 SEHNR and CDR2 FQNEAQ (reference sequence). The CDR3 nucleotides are TGTGCCAGCAGCTTAGGACTAGACCACTACGAGCAGTACTTC. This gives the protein CASSLGLDHYEQYF.